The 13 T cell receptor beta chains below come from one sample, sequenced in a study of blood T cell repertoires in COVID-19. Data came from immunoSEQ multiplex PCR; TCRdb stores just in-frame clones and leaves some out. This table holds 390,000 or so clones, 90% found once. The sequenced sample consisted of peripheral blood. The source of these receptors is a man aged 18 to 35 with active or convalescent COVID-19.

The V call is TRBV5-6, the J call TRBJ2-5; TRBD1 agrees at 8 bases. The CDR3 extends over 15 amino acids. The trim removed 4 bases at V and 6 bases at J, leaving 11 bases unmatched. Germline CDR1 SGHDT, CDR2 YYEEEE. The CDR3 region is CASSDPGGRGQTQYF. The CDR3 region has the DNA TGTGCCAGCAGCGACCCAGGGGGCCGGGGACAGACCCAGTACTTC.

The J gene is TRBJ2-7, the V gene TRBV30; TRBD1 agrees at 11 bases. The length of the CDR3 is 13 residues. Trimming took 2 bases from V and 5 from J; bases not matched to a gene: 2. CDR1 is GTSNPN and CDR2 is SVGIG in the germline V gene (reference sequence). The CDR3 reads CAWSWTGGDEQYF. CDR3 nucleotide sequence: TGTGCCTGGAGTTGGACAGGGGGCGACGAGCAGTACTTC.

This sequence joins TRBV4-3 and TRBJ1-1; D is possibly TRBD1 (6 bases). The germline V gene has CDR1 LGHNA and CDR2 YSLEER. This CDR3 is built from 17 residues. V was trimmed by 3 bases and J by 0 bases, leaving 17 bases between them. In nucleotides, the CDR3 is TGCGCCAGCAGCCATGGGGCTGACAGGACCATGAACACTGAAGCTTTCTTT. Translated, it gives CASSHGADRTMNTEAFF.

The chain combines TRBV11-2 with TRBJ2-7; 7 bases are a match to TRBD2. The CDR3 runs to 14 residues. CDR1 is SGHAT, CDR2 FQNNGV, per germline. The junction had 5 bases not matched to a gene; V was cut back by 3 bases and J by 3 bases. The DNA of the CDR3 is TGTGCCAGCAGCTTTTCGGGAGGCGGCTACGAGCAGTACTTC. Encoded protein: CASSFSGGGYEQYF.

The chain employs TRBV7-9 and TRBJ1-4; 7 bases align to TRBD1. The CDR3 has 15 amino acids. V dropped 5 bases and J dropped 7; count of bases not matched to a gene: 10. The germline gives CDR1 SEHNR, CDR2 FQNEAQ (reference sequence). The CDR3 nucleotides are TGTGCCAGCAGCCCACAGACAGGGTATCTTGAAAAACTGTTTTTT. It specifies CASSPQTGYLEKLFF. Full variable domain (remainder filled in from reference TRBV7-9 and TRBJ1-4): DTGVSQNPRHKITKRGQNVTFRCDPISEHNRLYWYRQTLGQGPEFLTYFQNEAQLEKSRLLSDRFSAERPKGSFSTLEIQRTEQGDSAMYLCASSPQTGYLEKLFFGSGTQLSVL.

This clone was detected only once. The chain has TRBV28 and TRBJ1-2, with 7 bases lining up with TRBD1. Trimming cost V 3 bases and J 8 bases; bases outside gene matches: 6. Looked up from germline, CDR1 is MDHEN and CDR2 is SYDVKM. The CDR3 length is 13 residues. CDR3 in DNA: TGTGCCAGCAGTTTTTTCCAGGGGGACGGCTACACCTTC. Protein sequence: CASSFFQGDGYTF.

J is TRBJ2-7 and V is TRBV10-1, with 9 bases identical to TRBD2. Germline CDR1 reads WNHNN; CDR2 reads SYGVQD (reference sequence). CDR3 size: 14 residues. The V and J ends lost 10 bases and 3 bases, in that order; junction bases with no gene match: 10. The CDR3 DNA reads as TGCGCCACCCTGCCGGGACTAGCCTGCTACGAGCAGTACTTC. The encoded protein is CATLPGLACYEQYF.

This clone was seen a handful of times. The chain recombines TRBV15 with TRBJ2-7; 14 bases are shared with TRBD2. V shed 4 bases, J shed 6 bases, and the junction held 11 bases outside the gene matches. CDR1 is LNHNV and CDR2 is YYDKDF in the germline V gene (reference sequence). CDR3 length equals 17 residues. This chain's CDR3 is CATSNPGTSGSSSEQYF. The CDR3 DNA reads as TGTGCCACCAGCAACCCAGGGACTAGCGGGAGTTCCAGCGAGCAGTACTTC.

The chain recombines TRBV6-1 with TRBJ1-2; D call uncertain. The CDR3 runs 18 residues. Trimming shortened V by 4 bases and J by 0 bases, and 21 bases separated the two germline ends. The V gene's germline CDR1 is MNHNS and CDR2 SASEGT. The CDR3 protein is CASSVEARFYLANYGYTF. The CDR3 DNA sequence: TGTGCCAGCAGTGTAGAGGCCCGATTCTATTTAGCTAACTATGGCTACACCTTC.

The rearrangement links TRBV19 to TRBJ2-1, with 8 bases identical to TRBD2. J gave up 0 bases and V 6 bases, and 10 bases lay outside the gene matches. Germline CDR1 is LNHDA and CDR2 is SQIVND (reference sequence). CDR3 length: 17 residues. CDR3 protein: CASRKELAASSYNEQFF. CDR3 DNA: TGTGCCAGTAGAAAGGAACTAGCGGCCAGCTCCTACAATGAGCAGTTCTTC.

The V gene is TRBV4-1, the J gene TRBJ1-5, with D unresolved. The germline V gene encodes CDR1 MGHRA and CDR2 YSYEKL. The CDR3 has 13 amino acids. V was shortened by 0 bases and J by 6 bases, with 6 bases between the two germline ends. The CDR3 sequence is CASSQDIFQPQHF. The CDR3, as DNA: TGCGCCAGCAGCCAAGATATTTTTCAGCCCCAGCATTTT.

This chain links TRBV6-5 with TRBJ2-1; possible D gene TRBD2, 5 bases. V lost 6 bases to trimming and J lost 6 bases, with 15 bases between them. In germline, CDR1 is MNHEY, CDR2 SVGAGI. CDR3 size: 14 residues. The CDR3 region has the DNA TGTGCCAGCAGCTCCCAACTAGAAGGCAATGAGCAGTTCTTC. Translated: CASSSQLEGNEQFF.

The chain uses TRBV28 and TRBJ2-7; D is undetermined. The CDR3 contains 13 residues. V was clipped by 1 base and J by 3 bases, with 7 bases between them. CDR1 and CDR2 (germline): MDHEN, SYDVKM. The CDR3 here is CASSLFIFYEQYF. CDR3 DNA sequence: TGTGCCAGCAGTTTATTTATCTTCTACGAGCAGTACTTC.